This paragraph reports one T cell receptor beta chain. This entry belongs to a study of blood T cell repertoires in COVID-19. At the level of the study: Samples taken during acute and convalescent COVID-19 were collected in the United States, Italy and Spain. Nucleic acid was either cDNA or gDNA, and it came from T cells, B-cell-depleted T cells, or PBMCs.

In the study's own analysis: Amplified reference gene primers provided the basis for estimating nucleated cell counts. Data came from immunoSEQ multiplex PCR; TCRdb stores just in-frame clones and leaves some out. D and trimming were read from the DNA, whereas the V and J calls and clone size are those reported in that table. The data show about 82,000 clones, 75% to 90% seen once. The sequenced sample consisted of peripheral blood. The TCR was taken from a woman aged 40 to 55 with active or convalescent COVID-19.

DNA for the CDR3: TGCGCCAGCAGCCATGTACAGGGTACTGAAGCTTTCTTT. The encoded protein is CASSHVQGTEAFF. This chain links TRBV4-3 with TRBJ1-1, with a weak D call TRBD1 (6 bases). Germline V gene sequence: CDR1 LGHNA, CDR2 YSLEER. V lost 3 bases and J 5 bases, leaving 10 bases between the germline ends. The CDR3 totals 13 residues.